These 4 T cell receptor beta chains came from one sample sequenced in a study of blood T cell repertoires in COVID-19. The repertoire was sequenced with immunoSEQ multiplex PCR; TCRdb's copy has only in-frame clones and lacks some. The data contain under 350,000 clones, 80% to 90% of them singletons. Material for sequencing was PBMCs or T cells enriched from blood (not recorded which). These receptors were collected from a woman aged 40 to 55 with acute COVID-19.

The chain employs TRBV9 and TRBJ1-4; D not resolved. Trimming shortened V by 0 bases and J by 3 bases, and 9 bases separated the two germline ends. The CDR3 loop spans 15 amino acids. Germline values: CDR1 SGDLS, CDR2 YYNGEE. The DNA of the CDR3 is TGTGCCAGCAGCGTAGTCGAGGGCTCTAATGAAAAACTGTTTTTT. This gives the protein CASSVVEGSNEKLFF.

CDR3 residues: CASSADRGTEAFF. CDR3 bases: TGTGCCAGCAGTGCTGACAGGGGCACTGAAGCTTTCTTT. This chain links TRBV5-6 with TRBJ1-1; 8 positions agree with TRBD1. This CDR3 region has 13 residues. Trimming took 5 bases from V and 4 from J; bases not matched to a gene: 4. The germline V gene has CDR1 SGHDT and CDR2 YYEEEE.

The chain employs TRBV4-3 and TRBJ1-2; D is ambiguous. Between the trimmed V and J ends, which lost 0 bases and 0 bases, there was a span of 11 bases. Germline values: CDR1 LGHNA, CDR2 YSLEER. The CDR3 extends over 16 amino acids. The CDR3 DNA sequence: TGCGCCAGCAGCCAAGATCAGAGGCAATCTAACTATGGCTACACCTTC. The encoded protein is CASSQDQRQSNYGYTF.

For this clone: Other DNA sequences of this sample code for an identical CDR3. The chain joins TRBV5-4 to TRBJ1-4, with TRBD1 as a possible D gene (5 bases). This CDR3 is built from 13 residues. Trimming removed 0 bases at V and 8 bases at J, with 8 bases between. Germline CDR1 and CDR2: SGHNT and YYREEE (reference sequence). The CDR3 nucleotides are TGTGCCAGCAGCTTGGGCAGGGCAGAAAAACTGTTTTTT. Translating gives CASSLGRAEKLFF.